This note documents a single TCR beta chain sequence. Its antigen remains unidentified. No much larger clonotype is one base removed from it; base qualities were not supplied. The CDR3 regions of human TCRbeta chains were analyzed by immunosequencing. Per the source publication's procedure: Repertoire TCRs were matched against a reference library of SARS-CoV-2-specific TCRs generated with the MIRA antigen-specificity platform. Breadth meant the fraction of unique TCRs that were SARS-CoV-2-associated, whereas depth meant the fraction of total T cells that were SARS-CoV-2-associated. Using the MIRA data, each spike-specific TCR was mapped to the spike region that the TCR reacts to and placed in a CD4 or CD8 class. Log10-transformed breadth and depth values were compared by one-way ANOVA with Sidak's multiple comparisons tests. What TCRdb holds here is the immuneACCESS table cut down to in-frame rearrangements. Part of the clones is not present; checked against another copy, under half of the missing clones reflect an unresolved V gene, and the others are unexplained. The DNA gave D and trimming, while V, J and clone size come from that table. This sample comprises some 170,000 clones, over 80% of them detected only once. Roughly 4% of the sample lies in the top ten.

This specimen comes from a study of T cell responses to AZD1222 COVID-19 vaccine (dated by TCRdb to about 2021). Regarding the research as a whole: TCR sequencing covered over 230 trial participants: approximately 200 given two doses of AZD1222 and about 26 given two doses of MenACWY control vaccine. Enrollment into the trials was organized by age into subgroups of 18-55, 56-69 and 70-plus years, and those subgroups contained about 160, 30 and 59 TCR-sequenced participants, respectively.

Overall study results and their limits: Most participants were white British and females outnumbered males, and the authors suggested that clonal diversity may have been underestimated. The 56-69-year group was small, and its depth increase did not reach significance, likely because of low power. Nearly half of unique spike-specific TCRs reportedly recognized epitopes outside regions mutated in the B.1.351 and B.1.1.7 variants. Because no samples from the day 14 peak response were available, repertoires could be characterized only after the peak T cell response. After two AZD1222 doses, spike-specific TCR breadth and depth were significantly higher than at day 0 and than in MenACWY recipients. Only five or six AZD1222 recipients were SARS-CoV-2 seropositive at baseline, limiting conclusions about previously exposed vaccinees. CD4 TCRs associated with the vaccine covered the entire spike protein, and the dominant responses were in regions 160-218 and 743-854.

The label giving this sample's time point can be read as: about 28 days (+/-7) after the second vaccine dose. Sample treatment or condition, as interpreted from the label and publication: meningococcal conjugate vaccine given as trial control. The vaccinee samples were drawn from two UK trials, COV001 and COV002, one of which was a single-blind randomized controlled phase 2/3 trial testing AZD1222 (ChAdOx1 nCoV-19) in healthy adults. Trial participant PBMC samples were collected at day 0 and day 28 after the second dose for TCRbeta chain sequencing. Clipping removes 1 base from V and 6 bases from J, with 6 as the unmatched junction base count. There are 15 amino acids in the CDR3, from cysteine to phenylalanine inclusive. This entry keeps only the CDR3 DNA: 45 bases, framed from base 1. The CDR1 and CDR2 encoded by the germline V gene are LGHNA and YSLEER.

The material sequenced was peripheral blood, taken 28 days after the second dose of the MenACWY control vaccine. The rearrangement combines TRBV4-3 with TRBJ2-4; 7 middle bases align to TRBD1. This receptor was identified in an adult who received the MenACWY meningococcal vaccine as a control. The CDR3 here reads CASSQGVQGVNIQYF. The DNA is as follows: TGCGCCAGCAGCCAAGGGGTCCAGGGGGTAAACATTCAGTACTTC.